Each of the 16 T cell receptor beta chains below was sequenced from the same sample in a study of T cells in localized non-small cell lung cancer. Only in-frame clones appear in the TCRdb table, and some are missing; sequencing was by immunoSEQ multiplex PCR. The table records tens of thousands of clones, 84% of them present only once. The sample consisted of peripheral blood, taken before any cancer treatment. These receptor sequences come from a female donor aged 60 or older with stage I lung adenocarcinoma.

V gene TRBV18 combines with J gene TRBJ1-1; D unresolved. V lost 3 bases and J lost 7, with 12 bases in between. The germline V gene encodes CDR1 KGHSH and CDR2 LQKENI. The length of the CDR3 is 13 residues. The CDR3 sequence: CASSPSAMSEAFF. In DNA form, the CDR3 reads TGTGCCAGCTCACCTTCGGCAATGAGTGAAGCTTTCTTT.

The chain's CDR3 is CASSLGASGANVLTF. For the CDR3, the DNA is TGTGCCAGCAGCTTGGGGGCGTCTGGGGCCAACGTCCTGACTTTC. This chain connects TRBV5-6 to TRBJ2-6; D not certain. The V gene lost 0 bases and the J gene lost 1 base, with 5 bases spanning the gap. The CDR3 has 15 residues. In germline, CDR1 is SGHDT, CDR2 YYEEEE.

The chain carries TRBV5-4 and TRBJ2-1; D gene uncertain. V dropped 0 bases and J dropped 8 bases, with 12 bases sitting between them. CDR1 SGHNT and CDR2 YYREEE come from the germline V gene (reference sequence). The CDR3 is made up of 14 amino acids. This chain's CDR3 is CASSLVGQIHEQFF. The CDR3 DNA is TGTGCCAGCAGCTTGGTAGGCCAGATTCATGAGCAGTTCTTC. The full variable domain, with the rest looked up from reference TRBV5-4 and TRBJ2-1, is ETGVTQSPTHLIKTRGQQVTLRCSSQSGHNTVSWYQQALGQGPQFIFQYYREEENGRGNFPPRFSGLQFPNYSSELNVNALELDDSALYLCASSLVGQIHEQFFGPGTRLTVL.

The chain combines TRBV27 with TRBJ2-3; 15 bases agree with TRBD2. J was trimmed by 5 bases and V by 5 bases; bases with no gene match: 8. Germline lookup yields CDR1 MNHEY and CDR2 SMNVEV (reference sequence). This CDR3 comprises 17 residues. CDR3 DNA: TGTGCCAGCAGTAAAAGGACTAGCGGGAGGGTCGGAGATACGCAGTATTTT. This codes for CASSKRTSGRVGDTQYF.

The gene calls are TRBV6-1 and TRBJ2-7; D is perhaps TRBD1 (6 bases). Germline-derived CDR1 and CDR2 are MNHNS and SASEGT. The CDR3 is 14 residues long. V was cut by 1 base and J by 2 bases, with 9 bases left in between. CDR3 coding DNA: TGTGCCAGCAGTGAAGGGACAGCCCCCTACGAGCAGTACTTC. Its translation is CASSEGTAPYEQYF.

V gene TRBV6-1 combines with J gene TRBJ2-1, with 11 bases that match TRBD2. J gave up 7 bases and V 0 bases, and 11 bases lay outside the gene matches. Germline loops: CDR1 MNHNS, CDR2 SASEGT. The CDR3 sequence is 18 residues long. CDR3 sequence: CASSEAALSGRARNEQFF. DNA for the CDR3: TGTGCCAGCAGTGAAGCGGCTCTTAGCGGGAGGGCAAGGAATGAGCAGTTCTTC.

This clone was seen only once. This chain uses TRBV5-1 with TRBJ1-3; D is uncertain. The CDR3 extends over 15 amino acids. The V end lost 0 bases, the J end lost 3 bases, and 10 bases lay between the germline ends. Germline V lookup: CDR1 SGHRS, CDR2 YFSETQ. The CDR3 sequence is CASSLDVAFGNTIYF. The DNA of the CDR3 is TGCGCCAGCAGCTTGGATGTAGCCTTTGGAAACACCATATATTTT.

This clone came up once. The chain uses TRBV5-1 and TRBJ1-1; D perhaps matches TRBD1 (5 bases). The CDR3 is 14 residues long. The V gene's germline CDR1 is SGHRS and CDR2 YFSETQ. V was shortened by 4 bases and J by 1 base, with 11 bases between the two germline ends. The CDR3 DNA reads TGCGCCAGCAGCCCGGGGGGGAGGAACACTGAAGCTTTCTTT. This codes for CASSPGGRNTEAFF.

The CDR3 nucleotides read TGTGCCAGCTCACCACGTGGACAGGGTCAAGAGACCCAGTACTTC. It is translated as CASSPRGQGQETQYF. The V and J genes are TRBV18 and TRBJ2-5; 8 bases fit TRBD1. V trimming: 1 base; J trimming: 2 bases; junction bases outside the gene matches: 3. This CDR3 is built from 15 residues. CDR1 and CDR2 (germline): KGHSH, LQKENI.

This clone was seen only a few times. This chain joins TRBV7-8 and TRBJ2-7, with D possibly matching TRBD2 (6 bases). From germline, CDR1 is SGHVS and CDR2 FQNEAQ. Trimming took off 5 bases at V and 5 bases at J, with 16 bases between the two ends. The CDR3 contains 14 residues. CDR3 nucleotide sequence: TGTGCCAGCAGCCCACGAGGGAGGCCCCACGAGCAGTACTTC. As protein: CASSPRGRPHEQYF.

The chain combines TRBV2 with TRBJ2-2, with D perhaps TRBD1 (5 bases). The CDR3 covers 13 residues. Germline V gene data show CDR1 as SNHLY and CDR2 as FYNNEI. With 4 bases removed from V and 9 bases from J, the gap between germline ends came to 12 bases. The CDR3 nucleotides are TGTGCCAGCAGTGTGCAGGGCCACCGGGAGCTGTTTTTT. Translation gives CASSVQGHRELFF.

The V and J genes are TRBV2 and TRBJ2-1, with a weak D call TRBD2 (6 bases). The CDR3 consists of 14 residues. V was pared by 8 bases and J by 7 bases, with 18 bases between. Germline lookup yields CDR1 SNHLY and CDR2 FYNNEI. CDR3 in amino acids: CASSYGSPRNEQFF. CDR3 bases: TGTGCCAGCTCATACGGGAGCCCTCGAAATGAGCAGTTCTTC.

This chain connects TRBV7-9 to TRBJ2-2, with TRBD1 matching 8 bases. Trimming removed 8 bases from V and 2 bases from J; junction bases left unmatched: 7. The CDR3 has 15 residues. Germline V gives CDR1 SEHNR, CDR2 FQNEAQ (reference sequence). In nucleotides, the CDR3 is TGTGCCAGCGGGGGCAGGGGGCTTAACACCGGGGAGCTGTTTTTT. Translating gives CASGGRGLNTGELFF.

The chain employs TRBV14 and TRBJ2-5; D not certain. Germline CDR1 SGHDN, CDR2 FVKESK. There are 12 residues in the CDR3. V was cut by 2 bases and J by 4 bases, with 5 bases left in between. CDR3 DNA sequence: TGTGCCAGCAGCCAACCCCTAGAGACCCAGTACTTC. Protein: CASSQPLETQYF.

The chain employs TRBV30 and TRBJ2-7; D uncertain. This CDR3 spans 12 amino acids. V dropped 3 bases and J dropped 7 bases, with 13 bases sitting between them. Germline V CDR1 and CDR2: GTSNPN, SVGIG (reference sequence). The CDR3 DNA is TGTGCCTGGAGAGTAATGCGCTTTGAGCAGTACTTC. Its translation: CAWRVMRFEQYF.

The chain carries TRBV7-2 and TRBJ1-3, with D perhaps TRBD1 (5 bases). This CDR3 contains 15 residues. Germline V gives CDR1 SGHTA, CDR2 FQGNSA. Between the trimmed V and J ends, which lost 5 bases and 3 bases, there was a span of 14 bases. CDR3 loop: CASSLQGFGGNTIYF. Here the CDR3 DNA reads TGTGCCAGCAGCCTTCAGGGTTTCGGTGGAAACACCATATATTTT.